This TCR beta chain was captured by sequencing in a study of T-cell reconstitution after alpha-beta-depleted transplantation in children. Study results and caveats: Diversity of TCRbeta at day 60 was high in some patients, arising from surviving recipient T cells and thymic progenitors. At around two months after transplant, the alpha-beta T cells were reportedly derived from several hundred expanded clones that came from non-depleted graft cells. T-cell numbers and diversity one year post-transplant derived largely from freshly generated T cells.

Researchers prepared the TCRbeta library using unique molecular identifiers, the study reports. MiXCR was run by TCRdb on the PCR reads, yielding one entry per CDR3 protein. The table records roughly 240,000 distinct CDR3 sequences, 7.5% to 9.5% of them present only once. The germline CDR1 and CDR2 sequences are MNHEY and SMNVEV (reference sequence). J gave up 3 bases and V 5 bases, and 5 bases lay outside the gene matches. The CDR3 totals 15 residues. This clonotype was counted ten times or more. Its target is unknown. The chain has TRBV27 and TRBJ2-7; 12 nucleotides match TRBD1. This receptor was taken from a male patient between 5 and 17 years old who had a stem cell transplant for acute lymphoblastic leukemia, so the T cells may come from the graft donor. The sample in question was PBMCs, mostly from graft donor cells, obtained 180 days after TCRalphabeta/CD19-depleted stem cell transplant. CDR3 sequence reads: CASSPGTGGIYEQYF. DNA for the CDR3: TGTGCCAGCAGTCCCGGGACAGGGGGCATCTACGAGCAGTACTTC.